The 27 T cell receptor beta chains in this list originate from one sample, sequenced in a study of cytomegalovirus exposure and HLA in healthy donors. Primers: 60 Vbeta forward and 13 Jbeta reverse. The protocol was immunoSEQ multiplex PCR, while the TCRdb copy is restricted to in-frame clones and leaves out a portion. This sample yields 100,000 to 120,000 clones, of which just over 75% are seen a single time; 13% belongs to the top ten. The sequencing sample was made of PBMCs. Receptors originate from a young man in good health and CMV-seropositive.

This CDR3 reads CASSVAGGGFTDTQYF. DNA of the CDR3: TGTGCCAGCAGCGTAGCGGGGGGGGGATTTACAGATACGCAGTATTTT. The J gene is TRBJ2-3, the V gene TRBV9; 8 bases line up with TRBD2. CDR3 length: 16 amino acids. Trimming took 0 bases from V and 3 from J; bases not matched to a gene: 6. The germline CDR1 and CDR2 sequences are SGDLS and YYNGEE.

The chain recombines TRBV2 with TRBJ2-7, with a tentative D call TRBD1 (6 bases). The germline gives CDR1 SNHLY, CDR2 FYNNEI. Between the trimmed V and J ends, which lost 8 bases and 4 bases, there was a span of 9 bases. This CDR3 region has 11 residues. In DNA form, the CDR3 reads TGTGCCAGCCGAAGGGGGTACGAGCAGTACTTC. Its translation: CASRRGYEQYF.

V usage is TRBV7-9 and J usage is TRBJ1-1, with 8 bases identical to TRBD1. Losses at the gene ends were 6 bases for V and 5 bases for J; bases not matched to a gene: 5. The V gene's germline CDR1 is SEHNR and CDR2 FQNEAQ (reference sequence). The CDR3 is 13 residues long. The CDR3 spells CASRQDRATEAFF. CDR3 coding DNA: TGTGCCAGCAGACAGGACAGGGCAACTGAAGCTTTCTTT.

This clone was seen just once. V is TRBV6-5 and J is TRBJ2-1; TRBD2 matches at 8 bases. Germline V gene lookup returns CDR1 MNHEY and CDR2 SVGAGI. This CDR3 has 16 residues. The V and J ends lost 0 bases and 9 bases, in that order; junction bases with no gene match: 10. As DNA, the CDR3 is TGTGCCAGCAGTTACTCGACGGGACTAGGGACGGGTGAGCAGTTCTTC. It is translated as CASSYSTGLGTGEQFF.

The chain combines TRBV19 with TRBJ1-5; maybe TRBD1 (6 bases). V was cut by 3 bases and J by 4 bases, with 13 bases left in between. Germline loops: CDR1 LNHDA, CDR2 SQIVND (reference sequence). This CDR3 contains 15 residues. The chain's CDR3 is CASSIRTETNQPQHF. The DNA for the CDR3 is TGTGCCAGTAGTATCCGGACAGAAACTAATCAGCCCCAGCATTTT. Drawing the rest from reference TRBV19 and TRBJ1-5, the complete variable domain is DGGITQSPKYLFRKEGQNVTLSCEQNLNHDAMYWYRQDPGQGLRLIYYSQIVNDFQKGDIAEGYSVSREKKESFPLTVTSAQKNPTAFYLCASSIRTETNQPQHFGDGTRLSIL.

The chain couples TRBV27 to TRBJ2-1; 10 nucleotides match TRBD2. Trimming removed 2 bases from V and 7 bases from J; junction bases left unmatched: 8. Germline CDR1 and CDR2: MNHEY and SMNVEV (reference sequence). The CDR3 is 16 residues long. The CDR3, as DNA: TGTGCCAGCAGTTTAGGGAGCGGGGGGGTTACGAATGAGCAGTTCTTC. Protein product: CASSLGSGGVTNEQFF.

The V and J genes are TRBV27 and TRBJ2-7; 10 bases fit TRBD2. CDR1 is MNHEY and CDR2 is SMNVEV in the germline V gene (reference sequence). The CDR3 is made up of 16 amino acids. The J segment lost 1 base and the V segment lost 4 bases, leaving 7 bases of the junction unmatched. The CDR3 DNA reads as TGTGCCAGCAGTTCCCCCGCGGGACTAGCGTCCTACGAGCAGTACTTC. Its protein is CASSSPAGLASYEQYF.

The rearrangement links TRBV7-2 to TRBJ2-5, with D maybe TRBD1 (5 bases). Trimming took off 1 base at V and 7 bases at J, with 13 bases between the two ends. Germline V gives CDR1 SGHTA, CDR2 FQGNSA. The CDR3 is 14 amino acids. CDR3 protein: CASSLGGRVATQYF. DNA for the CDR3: TGTGCCAGCAGCTTAGGGGGCAGGGTAGCGACCCAGTACTTC.

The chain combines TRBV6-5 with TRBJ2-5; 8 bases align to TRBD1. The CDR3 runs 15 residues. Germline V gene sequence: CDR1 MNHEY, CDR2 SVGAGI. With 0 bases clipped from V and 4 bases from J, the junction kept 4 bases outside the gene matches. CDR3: CASSYSSQGAETQYF. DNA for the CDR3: TGTGCCAGCAGTTACTCGAGCCAGGGGGCAGAGACCCAGTACTTC.

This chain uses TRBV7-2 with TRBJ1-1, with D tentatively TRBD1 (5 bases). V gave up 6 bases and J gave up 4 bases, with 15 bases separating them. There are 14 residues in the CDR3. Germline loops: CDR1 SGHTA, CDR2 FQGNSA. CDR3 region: CASSTPGSSTEAFF. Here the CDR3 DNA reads TGTGCCAGCAGTACACCAGGGTCGAGCACTGAAGCTTTCTTT.

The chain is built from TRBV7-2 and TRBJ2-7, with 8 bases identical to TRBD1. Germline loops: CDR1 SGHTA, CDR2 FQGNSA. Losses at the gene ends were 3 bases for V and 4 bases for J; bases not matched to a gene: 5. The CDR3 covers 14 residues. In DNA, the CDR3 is TGTGCCAGCAGCTTTCCCGGGACAGGATACGAGCAGTACTTC. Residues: CASSFPGTGYEQYF.

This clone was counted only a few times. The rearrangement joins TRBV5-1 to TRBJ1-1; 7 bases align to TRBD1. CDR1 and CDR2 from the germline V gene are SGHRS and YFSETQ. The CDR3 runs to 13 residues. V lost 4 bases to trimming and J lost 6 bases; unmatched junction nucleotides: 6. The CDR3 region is CASSPDRASEAFF. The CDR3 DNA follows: TGCGCCAGCAGCCCAGACAGGGCTTCTGAAGCTTTCTTT.

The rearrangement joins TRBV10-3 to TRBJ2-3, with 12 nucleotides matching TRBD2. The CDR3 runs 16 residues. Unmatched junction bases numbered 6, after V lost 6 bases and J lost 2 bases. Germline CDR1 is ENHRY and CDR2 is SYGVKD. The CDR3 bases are TGTGCCATCAGCTTCCCTAGCGGGGGGGACACAGATACGCAGTATTTT. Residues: CAISFPSGGDTDTQYF.

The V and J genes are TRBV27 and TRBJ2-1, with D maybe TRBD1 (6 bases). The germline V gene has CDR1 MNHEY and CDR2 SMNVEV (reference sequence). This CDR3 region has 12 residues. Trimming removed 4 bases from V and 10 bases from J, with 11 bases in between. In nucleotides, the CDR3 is TGTGCCAGCAGTTCCCCAGGGGACGAGCAGTTCTTC. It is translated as CASSSPGDEQFF.

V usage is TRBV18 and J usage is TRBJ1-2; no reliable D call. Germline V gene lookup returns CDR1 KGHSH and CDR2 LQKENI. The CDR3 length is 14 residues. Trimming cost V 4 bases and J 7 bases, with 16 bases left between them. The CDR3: CASSQVDGRGGYTF. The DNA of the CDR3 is TGTGCCAGCTCACAGGTGGACGGACGGGGTGGCTACACCTTC.

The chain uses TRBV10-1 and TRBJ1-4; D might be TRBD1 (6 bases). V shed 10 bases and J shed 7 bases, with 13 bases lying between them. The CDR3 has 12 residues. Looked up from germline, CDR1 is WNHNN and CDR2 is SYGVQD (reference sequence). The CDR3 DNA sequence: TGCGCCAACAGGGACACGGCTGAAAAACTGTTTTTT. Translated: CANRDTAEKLFF.

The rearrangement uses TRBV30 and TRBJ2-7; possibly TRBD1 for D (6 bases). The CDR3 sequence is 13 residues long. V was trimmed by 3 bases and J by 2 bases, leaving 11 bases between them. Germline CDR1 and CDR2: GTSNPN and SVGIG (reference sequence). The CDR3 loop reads CAWSPRGTYEQYF. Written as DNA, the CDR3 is TGTGCCTGGAGCCCCAGGGGAACCTACGAGCAGTACTTC.

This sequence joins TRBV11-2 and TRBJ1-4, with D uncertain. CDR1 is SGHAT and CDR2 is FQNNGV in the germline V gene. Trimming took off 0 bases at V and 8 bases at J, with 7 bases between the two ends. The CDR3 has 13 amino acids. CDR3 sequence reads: CASSLDWREKLFF. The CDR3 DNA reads TGTGCCAGCAGCTTAGATTGGCGGGAAAAACTGTTTTTT. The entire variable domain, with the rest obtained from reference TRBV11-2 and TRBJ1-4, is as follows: EAGVAQSPRYKIIEKRQSVAFWCNPISGHATLYWYQQILGQGPKLLIQFQNNGVVDDSQLPKDRFSAERLKGVDSTLKIQPAKLEDSAVYLCASSLDWREKLFFGSGTQLSVL.

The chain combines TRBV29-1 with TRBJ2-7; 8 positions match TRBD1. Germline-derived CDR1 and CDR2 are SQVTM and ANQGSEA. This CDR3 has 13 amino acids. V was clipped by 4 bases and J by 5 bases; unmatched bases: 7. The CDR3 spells CSVGRTGLDEQYF. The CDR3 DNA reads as TGCAGCGTTGGCCGGACAGGGTTGGACGAGCAGTACTTC.

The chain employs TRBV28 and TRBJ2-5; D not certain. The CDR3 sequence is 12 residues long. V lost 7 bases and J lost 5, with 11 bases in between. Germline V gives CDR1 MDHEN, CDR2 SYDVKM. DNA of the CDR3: TGTGCCAGCACCCACCCCGGGGAGACCCAGTACTTC. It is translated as CASTHPGETQYF.

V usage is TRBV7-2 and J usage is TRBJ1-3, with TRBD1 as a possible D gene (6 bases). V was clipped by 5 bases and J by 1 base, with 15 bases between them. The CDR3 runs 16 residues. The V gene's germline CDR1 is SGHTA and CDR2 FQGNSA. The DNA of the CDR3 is TGTGCCAGCAGCGACCCCAGAGGGGGTTCTGGAAACACCATATATTTT. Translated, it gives CASSDPRGGSGNTIYF. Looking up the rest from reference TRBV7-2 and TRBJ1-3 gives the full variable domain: GAGVSQSPSNKVTEKGKDVELRCDPISGHTALYWYRQSLGQGLEFLIYFQGNSAPDKSGLPSDRFSAERTGGSVSTLTIQRTQQEDSAVYLCASSDPRGGSGNTIYFGEGSWLTVV.

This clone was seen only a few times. CDR3 region: CSVGAAITEAFF. The CDR3 nucleotides read TGCAGCGTTGGGGCAGCCATCACTGAAGCTTTCTTT. This sequence joins TRBV29-1 and TRBJ1-1, with unresolved D. The CDR3 contains 12 residues. Germline V gene data show CDR1 as SQVTM and CDR2 as ANQGSEA. The V and J ends lost 4 bases and 4 bases respectively, with 10 bases between them.

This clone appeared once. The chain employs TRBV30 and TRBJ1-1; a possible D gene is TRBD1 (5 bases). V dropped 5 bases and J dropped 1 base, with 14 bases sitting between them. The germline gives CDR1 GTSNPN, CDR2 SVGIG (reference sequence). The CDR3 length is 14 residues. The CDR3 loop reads CAWGADSGNTEAFF. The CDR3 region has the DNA TGTGCCTGGGGGGCCGATAGTGGGAACACTGAAGCTTTCTTT.

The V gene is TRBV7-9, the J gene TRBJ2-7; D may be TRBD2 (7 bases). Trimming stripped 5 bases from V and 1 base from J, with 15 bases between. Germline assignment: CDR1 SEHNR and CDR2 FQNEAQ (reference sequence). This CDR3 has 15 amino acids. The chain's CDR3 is CASSPPGGHSYEQYF. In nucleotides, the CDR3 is TGTGCCAGCAGCCCCCCCGGGGGGCATTCCTACGAGCAGTACTTC.

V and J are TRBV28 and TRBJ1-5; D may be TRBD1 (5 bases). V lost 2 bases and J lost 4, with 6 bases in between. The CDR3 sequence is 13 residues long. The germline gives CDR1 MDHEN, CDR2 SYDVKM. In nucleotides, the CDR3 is TGTGCCAGCAGTTTAAACAGGAATCAGCCCCAGCATTTT. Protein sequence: CASSLNRNQPQHF.

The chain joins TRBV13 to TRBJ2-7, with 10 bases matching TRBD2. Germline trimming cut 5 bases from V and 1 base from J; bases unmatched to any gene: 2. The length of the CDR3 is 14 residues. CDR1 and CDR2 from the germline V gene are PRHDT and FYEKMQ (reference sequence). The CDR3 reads CASSISGGSYEQYF. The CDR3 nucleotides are TGTGCCAGCAGCATTAGCGGGGGGTCCTACGAGCAGTACTTC. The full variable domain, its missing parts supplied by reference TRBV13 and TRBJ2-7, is AAGVIQSPRHLIKEKRETATLKCYPIPRHDTVYWYQQGPGQDPQFLISFYEKMQSDKGSIPDRFSAQQFSDYHSELNMSSLELGDSALYFCASSISGGSYEQYFGPGTRLTVT.

The CDR3 reads CASSIPGLALKPNTGELFF. For the CDR3, the DNA is TGTGCCAGCAGTATCCCGGGACTAGCTCTCAAGCCGAACACCGGGGAGCTGTTTTTT. J is TRBJ2-2 and V is TRBV28; 9 nucleotides match TRBD2. Germline V gives CDR1 MDHEN, CDR2 SYDVKM. CDR3 length: 19 residues. With 5 bases clipped from V and 0 bases from J, the junction kept 13 bases outside the gene matches.